This T cell receptor (beta chain) comes out of a study of blood T cell repertoires in COVID-19. Study background: T cells, B-cell-depleted T cells, or PBMCs supplied cDNA or gDNA.

Deletions cut 6 bases from V and 5 bases from J, with 7 bases between. Germline V gene lookup returns CDR1 MDHEN and CDR2 SYDVKM. This CDR3 region has 11 residues. This table comes from immunoSEQ multiplex PCR, and its TCRdb copy is limited to in-frame clones, with some not included. Among about 24,000 clones listed, 92% were seen once. J is TRBJ2-5 and V is TRBV28, with unresolved D. This receptor was identified in a man between 65 and 79 years old with active COVID-19. The sample consisted of peripheral blood. The CDR3 nucleotides are TGTGCCAGCAGGACTCAGGAGACCCAGTACTTC. Translation gives CASRTQETQYF. Based on the CDR3 plus reference TRBV28 and TRBJ2-5, the full variable domain is DVKVTQSSRYLVKRTGEKVFLECVQDMDHENMFWYRQDPGLGLRLIYFSYDVKMKEKGDIPEGYSVSREKKERFSLILESASTNQTSMYLCASRTQETQYFGPGTRLLVL.